Below are 11 T cell receptor beta chains sequenced from a single sample in a study of CD8+CD57+ T cells in acquired aplastic anemia. An expansion of CD8+CD57+ cells by flow cytometry had been shown in patients chosen for sequencing. TCR beta VDJ and CDR3 profiles were obtained from a genomic DNA template. MiXCR, run by TCRdb on the reads, gives a single entry per CDR3 protein. The sample has approximately 250,000 distinct CDR3 sequences; about 80% are singletons. The sample taken for sequencing was sorted CD4+, CD8+, or CD8+CD57+ T cells (not recorded which) from PBMCs. These receptors all come from a human donor with aplastic anemia.

To note about this clonotype: Relative to the germline gene, one junction end is altered; a read error may explain this. The chain carries TRBV7-9 and TRBJ2-1; D call uncertain. From germline, CDR1 is SEHNR and CDR2 FQNEAQ (reference sequence). The CDR3 runs to 14 residues. The CDR3 here is CASSLAVGYNEQFF. CDR3 nucleotides: TGTGCCAGCAGCTTAGCGGTCGGCTACAACGAGCAGTTCTTC.

The J gene is TRBJ2-3, the V gene TRBV15; 7 nucleotides match TRBD2. The J segment lost 11 bases and the V segment lost 10 bases, leaving 15 bases of the junction unmatched. CDR3 size: 13 residues. Germline V gene data show CDR1 as LNHNV and CDR2 as YYDKDF (reference sequence). The DNA for the CDR3 is TGTGCCAGCAGGGAAGATAGAACGGGGGGGCAGTATTTT. Translating it yields CASREDRTGGQYF.

On this clonotype itself: The junction and the germline gene differ at one end; a read error may be behind it. The chain couples TRBV4-1 to TRBJ2-1; 12 nucleotides line up with TRBD2. The CDR3 is 16 amino acids. Germline V gene data show CDR1 as MGHRA and CDR2 as YSYEKL. The DNA of the CDR3 is TGTGCCAGCAGCCAAGGGCTAGCGGGAGGGCCCAATGAGCAGTTCTTC. As protein: CASSQGLAGGPNEQFF.

The rearrangement joins TRBV15 to TRBJ2-7; a weak D match, TRBD1 (5 bases). CDR1 LNHNV and CDR2 YYDKDF come from the germline V gene (reference sequence). Trimming removed 4 bases from V and 3 bases from J, with 13 bases in between. The CDR3 spans 14 residues. CDR3 sequence reads: CATSNVQGNYEQYF. CDR3 DNA sequence: TGTGCCACCAGCAACGTGCAGGGTAACTACGAGCAGTACTTC.

On this clonotype itself: At one of its ends the junction is not consistent with the germline gene, which may arise from a read error. The chain is built from TRBV2 and TRBJ1-1; D ambiguous. The CDR3 is 15 amino acids. Germline-derived CDR1 and CDR2 are SNHLY and FYNNEI. The chain's CDR3 is CASGVDGTEKNEAVF. The CDR3 coding sequence is TGTGCCAGCGGGGTCGATGGCACAGAGAAGAATGAAGCTGTCTTT.

As for this clonotype: One junction end disagrees with the germline gene, perhaps due to a read error. The V and J genes are TRBV7-3 and TRBJ2-6; D is uncertain. The CDR3 has 16 residues. Per the germline V gene, CDR1 is SGHTA and CDR2 is FQGTGA. CDR3 nucleotides: TGCGCCAGCAGCCAAGGGCTTACCTACGGCTCCAACGTCCTGACTTTC. Encoded protein: CASSQGLTYGSNVLTF.

As for this clonotype: Mismatch with germline at one junction end may stem from a read error. This chain connects TRBV7-6 to TRBJ2-3; no clear D. The CDR3 consists of 14 residues. Germline CDR1 is SGHVS and CDR2 is FNYEAQ. The CDR3 reads CASSLSHTNTPYFF. The CDR3, as DNA: TGTGCCAGCAGCTTAAGCCACACTAATACGCCGTATTTTTTT.

This clonotype was observed once. The CDR3 sequence: CASSVGGQSEDTQYF. CDR3 coding DNA: TGTGCCAGCAGCGTAGGGGGGCAGAGCGAAGATACGCAGTATTTT. The gene calls are TRBV2 and TRBJ2-3; perhaps D is TRBD1 or TRBD2 (6 bases each). Looked up from germline, CDR1 is SNHLY and CDR2 is FYNNEI. The CDR3 has 15 residues. The ends were cut back, 6 bases at V and 5 bases at J, with 18 bases in the middle.

The chain is built from TRBV7-9 and TRBJ2-3, with 9 bases fitting TRBD2. J lost 13 bases, V lost 3 bases, and 14 bases had no gene match. There are 15 residues in the CDR3. Germline V gene data show CDR1 as SEHNR and CDR2 as FQNEAQ (reference sequence). The CDR3 sequence is CASSFQRSGGNDEYF. The CDR3 DNA sequence: TGTGCCAGCAGCTTTCAAAGAAGCGGGGGGAACGATGAGTATTTT. The full variable domain, its missing parts supplied by reference TRBV7-9 and TRBJ2-3, is DTGVSQNPRHKITKRGQNVTFRCDPISEHNRLYWYRQTLGQGPEFLTYFQNEAQLEKSRLLSDRFSAERPKGSFSTLEIQRTEQGDSAMYLCASSFQRSGGNDEYFGPGTRLTVL.

The chain's CDR3 is CASSLGITEETQYF. The CDR3, as DNA: TGTGCCAGCAGCTTAGGTATCACGGAAGAGACCCAGTACTTC. V usage is TRBV11-3 and J usage is TRBJ2-5; D not certain. Germline V CDR1 and CDR2: SGHNT, YENEEA. Trimming took off 1 base at V and 3 bases at J, with 9 bases between the two ends. The CDR3 is made up of 14 amino acids.

In regard to this clonotype: A junction boundary mismatches the germline segment, possibly from a read error. V usage is TRBV5-1 and J usage is TRBJ1-4; no definite D call. This CDR3 has 15 residues. In germline, CDR1 is SGHRS, CDR2 YFSETQ. The CDR3 reads CASSLDGAANEELFF. CDR3 sequence (DNA): TGCGCCAGCAGCTTAGACGGAGCAGCTAATGAAGAACTGTTTTTT.